This TCR beta chain was identified during a study of blood T cell repertoires in COVID-19. The overall study: Some COVID-19 samples were acute and others convalescent; all came from the United States, Italy and Spain. T cells, B-cell-depleted T cells, or PBMCs supplied cDNA or gDNA.

Seattle's enrolled individuals joined amid active infection and were then monitored longitudinally. Per the original methods: Amplification of reference gene primers provided the estimated nucleated cell counts. Assay: immunoSEQ multiplex PCR; the TCRdb copy retains only in-frame clones and omits some. V and J calls and clone size are given by that table; D and trimming were obtained from the DNA. Counted here are some 220,000 clones, 75% to 85% occurring once; the ten biggest clones make up 4.5% to 6%. The V gene end was trimmed by 1 base and the J gene end by 0 bases; junction bases not matched to a gene: 3. The CDR3 has 16 amino acids. Germline CDR1 reads SGHAT; CDR2 reads FQNNGV.

Sequencing was done on a sample of peripheral blood. The chain is built from TRBV11-2 and TRBJ2-1; TRBD2 aligns across 7 bases. The source of this sequence is a man in his fifties or sixties with COVID-19, enrolled during active disease. Written as DNA, the CDR3 is TGTGCCAGCAGCTTAGCCGGGGGGACCTCCTACAATGAGCAGTTCTTC. Residues: CASSLAGGTSYNEQFF.